This T cell receptor (beta chain) was sequenced in a study of blood T cell repertoires in COVID-19. This CDR3 spans 13 amino acids. V shed 6 bases, J shed 6 bases, and the junction held 9 bases outside the gene matches. CDR1 and CDR2 (germline): SQVTM, ANQGSEA. The method was immunoSEQ multiplex PCR; TCRdb's version includes in-frame clones alone and lacks a portion of them. The sample holds some 380,000 clones, around 87% seen once. This clonotype was obtained from a man in his late teens or twenties with active or convalescent COVID-19. Material for sequencing was peripheral blood. V usage is TRBV29-1 and J usage is TRBJ2-7, with 9 nucleotides matching TRBD1. The DNA of the CDR3 is TGCAGCGTAAACCGGGACAGGGACCTCGAGCAGTACTTC. It translates to CSVNRDRDLEQYF.